This TCR beta chain emerged from a study of T-cell reconstitution after alpha-beta-depleted transplantation in children. Preparing the TCRbeta library involved the use of unique molecular identifiers. TCRdb passed the PCR reads through MiXCR, listing each CDR3 protein once. The sample contains hundreds of thousands of distinct CDR3 sequences, roughly 15% of which appear only once. This clonotype has at least ten counts. The junction departs from germline at one end; a sequencing error may be responsible. The sequence was collected from a human donor who donated a stem cell graft to a child with acute myeloid leukemia. The material sequenced was PBMCs from the stem cell graft donor, taken from the stem cell graft.

The CDR3 spells CASSNSDRATEAFF. The CDR3 coding sequence is TGTGCCAGCAGTAACTCCGACAGGGCTACTGAAGCTTTCTTT. The rearrangement joins TRBV6-5 to TRBJ1-1, with TRBD1 identical over 7 bases. Germline V gene lookup returns CDR1 MNHEY and CDR2 SVGAGI. The CDR3 length is 14 residues.